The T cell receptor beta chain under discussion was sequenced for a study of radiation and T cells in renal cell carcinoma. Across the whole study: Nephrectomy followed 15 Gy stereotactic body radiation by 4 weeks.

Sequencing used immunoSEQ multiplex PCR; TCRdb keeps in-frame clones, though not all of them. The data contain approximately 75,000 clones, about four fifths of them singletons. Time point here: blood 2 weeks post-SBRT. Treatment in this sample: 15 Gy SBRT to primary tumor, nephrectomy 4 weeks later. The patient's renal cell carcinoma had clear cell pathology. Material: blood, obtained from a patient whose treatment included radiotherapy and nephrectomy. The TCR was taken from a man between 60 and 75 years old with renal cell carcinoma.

CDR3: CASSLLLAGAHGEQYF. DNA of the CDR3: TGTGCCAGCAGTTTATTGCTAGCGGGAGCCCACGGGGAGCAGTACTTC. The chain carries TRBV27 and TRBJ2-7; 10 nucleotides agree with TRBD2. The CDR3 has 16 amino acids. The V gene's germline CDR1 is MNHEY and CDR2 SMNVEV (reference sequence). V trimming: 1 base; J trimming: 7 bases; junction bases outside the gene matches: 10.